This TCR beta chain comes out of a study of cytomegalovirus exposure and HLA in healthy donors. CDR1 is SEHNR and CDR2 is FQNEAQ in the germline V gene (reference sequence). The CDR3 spans 16 residues. Regarding this clone: At one of its ends the junction is not consistent with the germline gene, which may arise from a read error.

Primers for the PCR totalled 60 Vbeta and 13 Jbeta. Measured with immunoSEQ multiplex PCR; TCRdb has only the in-frame clones, and not every one. The profile shows roughly 100,000 clones, about 83% of them singletons. Sequencing was carried out using PBMCs. The sequence came from a man in his late teens or twenties in good health and CMV-seronegative. The chain has TRBV7-9 and TRBJ2-7; 11 nucleotides line up with TRBD2. As DNA, the CDR3 is TGTTCCAGCAGCCCCATTGGACTAGCGGGCCCCTACGAGCAGTACTTC. This sequence encodes CSSSPIGLAGPYEQYF.